The clone carrying this T cell receptor (beta chain) was seen a handful of times. The same CDR3 arises from other DNA sequences in this sample as well. Trimming removed 4 bases from V and 9 bases from J, with 13 bases in between. The CDR3 loop spans 12 amino acids. Germline V gene sequence: CDR1 SQVTM, CDR2 ANQGSEA. Primers for the PCR totalled 60 Vbeta and 13 Jbeta. In the authors' workflow: It was a later analysis that counted roughly 80 million unique TCR beta chains, of which roughly 11 million were shared. Only in-frame clones appear in the TCRdb table, and some are missing; sequencing was by immunoSEQ multiplex PCR. Clone size and the V and J calls come from that table; the DNA yielded D and trimming. The repertoire has 65,000 to 85,000 clones, around a tenth of them found once; the top ten carry about 25%. The data were taken from a study of cytomegalovirus exposure and HLA in healthy donors.

This receptor was identified in a man aged 60 to 75 in good health and CMV-seropositive. Sequenced input: PBMCs. The chain uses TRBV29-1 and TRBJ2-1; possible D gene TRBD2, 5 bases. The DNA for the CDR3 is TGCAGCGTTGTCCGGGGTCTCCCTGAGCAGTTCTTC. Translated, it gives CSVVRGLPEQFF.